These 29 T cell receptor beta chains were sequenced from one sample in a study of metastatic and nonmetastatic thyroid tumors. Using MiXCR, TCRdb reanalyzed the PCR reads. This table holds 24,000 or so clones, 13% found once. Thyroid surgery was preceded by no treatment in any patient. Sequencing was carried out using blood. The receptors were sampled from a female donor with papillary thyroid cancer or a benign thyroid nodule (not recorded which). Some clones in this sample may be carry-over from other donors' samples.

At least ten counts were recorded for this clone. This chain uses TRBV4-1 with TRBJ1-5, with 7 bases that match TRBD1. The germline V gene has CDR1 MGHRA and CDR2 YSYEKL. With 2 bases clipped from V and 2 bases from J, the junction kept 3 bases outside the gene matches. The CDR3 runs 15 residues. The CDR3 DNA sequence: TGCGCCAGCAGCCAACCCGGACAGGGCAATCAGCCCCAGCATTTT. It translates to CASSQPGQGNQPQHF.

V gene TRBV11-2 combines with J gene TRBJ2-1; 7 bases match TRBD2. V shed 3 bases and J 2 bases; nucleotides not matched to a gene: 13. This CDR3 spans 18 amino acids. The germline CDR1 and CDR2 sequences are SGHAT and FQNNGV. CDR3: CASSFGPGGAGAYNEQFF. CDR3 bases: TGTGCCAGCAGCTTTGGCCCTGGTGGGGCGGGGGCCTACAATGAGCAGTTCTTC.

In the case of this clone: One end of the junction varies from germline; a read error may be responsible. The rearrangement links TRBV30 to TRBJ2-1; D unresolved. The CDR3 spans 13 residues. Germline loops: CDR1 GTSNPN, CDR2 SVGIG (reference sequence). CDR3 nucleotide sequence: TGTGCCCGGAGTGTTCGGGTCGGGTATGAGCAGTTCTTC. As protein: CARSVRVGYEQFF.

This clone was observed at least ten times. In DNA form, the CDR3 reads TGTGCCAGCAGCTTGGGGGGGAGGGGGAACACTGAAGCTTTCTTT. Its protein is CASSLGGRGNTEAFF. The genes are TRBV5-4 and TRBJ1-1; possibly TRBD1 for D (5 bases). V shed 0 bases and J shed 1 base, with 10 bases lying between them. CDR3 length: 15 amino acids. Germline V gives CDR1 SGHNT, CDR2 YYREEE (reference sequence).

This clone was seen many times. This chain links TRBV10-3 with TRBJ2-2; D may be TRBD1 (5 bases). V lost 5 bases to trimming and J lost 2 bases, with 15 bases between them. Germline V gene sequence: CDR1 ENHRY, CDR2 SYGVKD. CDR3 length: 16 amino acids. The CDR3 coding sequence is TGTGCCATCAGTCCCCCCCAGGGTTTAAACACCGGGGAGCTGTTTTTT. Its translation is CAISPPQGLNTGELFF.

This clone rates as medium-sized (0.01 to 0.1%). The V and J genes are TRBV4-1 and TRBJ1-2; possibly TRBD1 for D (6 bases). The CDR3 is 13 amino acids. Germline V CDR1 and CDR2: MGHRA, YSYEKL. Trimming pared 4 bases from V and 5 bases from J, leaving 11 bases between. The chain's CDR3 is CASSPTGLYGYTF. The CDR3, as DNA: TGCGCCAGCAGCCCGACAGGTCTGTATGGCTACACCTTC.

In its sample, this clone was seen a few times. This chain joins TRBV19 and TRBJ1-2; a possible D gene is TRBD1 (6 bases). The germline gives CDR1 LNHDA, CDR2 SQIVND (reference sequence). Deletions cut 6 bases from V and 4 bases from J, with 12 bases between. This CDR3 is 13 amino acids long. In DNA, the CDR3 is TGTGCCAGTAGCCGACAGGAGACCTATGGCTACACCTTC. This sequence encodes CASSRQETYGYTF. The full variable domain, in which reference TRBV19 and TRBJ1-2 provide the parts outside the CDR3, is DGGITQSPKYLFRKEGQNVTLSCEQNLNHDAMYWYRQDPGQGLRLIYYSQIVNDFQKGDIAEGYSVSREKKESFPLTVTSAQKNPTAFYLCASSRQETYGYTFGSGTRLTVV.

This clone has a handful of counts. CDR3 nucleotide sequence: TGTGCCAGTAGTCGCTGCGGGAGAGGGTACGGCGAGCAGTACTTC. Encoded protein: CASSRCGRGYGEQYF. The chain joins TRBV2 to TRBJ2-7, with 7 bases aligning to TRBD2. V lost 9 bases and J lost 6; bases outside the gene matches: 17. The CDR3 covers 15 residues. Germline V gene lookup returns CDR1 SNHLY and CDR2 FYNNEI.

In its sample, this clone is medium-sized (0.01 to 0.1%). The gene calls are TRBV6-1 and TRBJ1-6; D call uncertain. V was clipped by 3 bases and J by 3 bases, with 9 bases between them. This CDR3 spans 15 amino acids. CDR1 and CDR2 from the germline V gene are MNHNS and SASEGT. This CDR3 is CASSDPTGYNSPLHF. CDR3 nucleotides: TGTGCCAGCAGTGACCCCACTGGCTATAATTCACCCCTCCACTTT.

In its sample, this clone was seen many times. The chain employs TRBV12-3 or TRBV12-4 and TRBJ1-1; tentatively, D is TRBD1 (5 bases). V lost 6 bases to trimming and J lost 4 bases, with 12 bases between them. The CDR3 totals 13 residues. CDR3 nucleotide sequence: TGTGCCAGCAGAGCCGGGGGGGGCACTGAAGCTTTCTTT. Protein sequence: CASRAGGGTEAFF.

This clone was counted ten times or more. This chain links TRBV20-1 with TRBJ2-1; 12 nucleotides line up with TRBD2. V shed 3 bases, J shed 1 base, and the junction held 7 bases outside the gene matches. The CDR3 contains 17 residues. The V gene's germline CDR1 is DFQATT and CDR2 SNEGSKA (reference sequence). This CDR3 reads CSARLAGGPGSYNEQFF. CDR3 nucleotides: TGCAGTGCTAGGCTAGCGGGAGGGCCGGGATCCTACAATGAGCAGTTCTTC.

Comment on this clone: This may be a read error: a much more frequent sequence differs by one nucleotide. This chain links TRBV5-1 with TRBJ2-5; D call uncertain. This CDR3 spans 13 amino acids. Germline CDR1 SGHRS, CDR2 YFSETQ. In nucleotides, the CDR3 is TGCGCCATCAGCTCGGCCTACGCGGAGACCCAGTACTTC. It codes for CAISSAYAETQYF.

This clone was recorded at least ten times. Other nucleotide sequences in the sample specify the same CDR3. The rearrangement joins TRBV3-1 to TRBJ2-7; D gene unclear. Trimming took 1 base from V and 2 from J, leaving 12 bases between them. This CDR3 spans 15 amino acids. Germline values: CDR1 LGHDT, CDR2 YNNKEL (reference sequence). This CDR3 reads CASSQGLTNTYEQYF. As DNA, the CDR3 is TGTGCCAGCAGCCAAGGTCTGACCAACACCTACGAGCAGTACTTC.

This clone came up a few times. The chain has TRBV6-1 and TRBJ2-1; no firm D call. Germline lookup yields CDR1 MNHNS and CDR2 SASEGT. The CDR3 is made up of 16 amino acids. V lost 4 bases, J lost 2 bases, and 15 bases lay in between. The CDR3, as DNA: TGTGCCAGCAGTGGGTCACAGCCGAGTGCCTACAATGAGCAGTTCTTC. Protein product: CASSGSQPSAYNEQFF.

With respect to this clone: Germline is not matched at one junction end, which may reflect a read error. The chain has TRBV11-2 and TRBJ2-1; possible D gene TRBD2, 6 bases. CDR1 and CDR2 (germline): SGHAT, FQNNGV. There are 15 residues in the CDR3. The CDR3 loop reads CASTLATSCYNEQFF. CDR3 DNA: TGTGCCAGCACCTTAGCAACTAGCTGCTACAATGAGCAGTTCTTC.

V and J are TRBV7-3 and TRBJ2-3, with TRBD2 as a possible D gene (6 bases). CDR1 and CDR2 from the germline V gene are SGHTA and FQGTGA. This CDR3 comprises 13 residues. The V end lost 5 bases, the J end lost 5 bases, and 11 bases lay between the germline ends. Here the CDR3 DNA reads TGTGCCAGCAGCATACCGGGACTAGATACGCAGTATTTT. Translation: CASSIPGLDTQYF.

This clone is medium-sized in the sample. The chain's CDR3 is CATSDSDHANTEAFF. The CDR3, as DNA: TGTGCCACCAGTGATTCAGATCATGCGAACACTGAAGCTTTCTTT. V usage is TRBV24-1 and J usage is TRBJ1-1; no firm D call. V lost 2 bases and J lost 1, with 10 bases in between. This CDR3 comprises 15 residues. Germline assignment: CDR1 KGHDR and CDR2 SFDVKD.

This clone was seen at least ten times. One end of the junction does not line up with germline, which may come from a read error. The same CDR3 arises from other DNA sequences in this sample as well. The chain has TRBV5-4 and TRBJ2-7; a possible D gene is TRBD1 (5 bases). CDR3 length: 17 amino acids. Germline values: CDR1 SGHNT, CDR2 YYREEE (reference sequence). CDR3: CASSLGGPAGTRYEQYF. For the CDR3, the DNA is TGTGCCAGCAGCTTGGGGGGCCCGGCCGGAACCAGGTACGAGCAGTATTTC.

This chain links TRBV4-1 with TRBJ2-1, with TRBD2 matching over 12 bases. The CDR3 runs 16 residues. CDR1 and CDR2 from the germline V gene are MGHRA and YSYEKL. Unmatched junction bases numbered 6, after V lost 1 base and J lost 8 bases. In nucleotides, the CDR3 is TGCGCCAGCAGCCAAGCCGGGACTAGCGGGTGGGATGAGCAGTTCTTC. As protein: CASSQAGTSGWDEQFF.

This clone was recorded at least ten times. DNA of the CDR3: TGTGCCAGCAGAGCTAATCAGCCCCAGCATTTT. This translates into CASRANQPQHF. The chain carries TRBV6-1 and TRBJ1-5; the D is unclear. Germline-derived CDR1 and CDR2 are MNHNS and SASEGT. V lost 6 bases and J lost 4, with 4 bases in between. CDR3 length equals 11 residues.

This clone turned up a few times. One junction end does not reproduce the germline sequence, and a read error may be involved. The CDR3 spells CASSSDPYGQYF. The CDR3 nucleotides are TGTGCCAGCAGCTCTGACCCCTACGGGCAGTACTTC. The rearrangement joins TRBV7-9 to TRBJ2-7; D is ambiguous. The CDR3 is 12 residues long. Germline loops: CDR1 SEHNR, CDR2 FQNEAQ (reference sequence).

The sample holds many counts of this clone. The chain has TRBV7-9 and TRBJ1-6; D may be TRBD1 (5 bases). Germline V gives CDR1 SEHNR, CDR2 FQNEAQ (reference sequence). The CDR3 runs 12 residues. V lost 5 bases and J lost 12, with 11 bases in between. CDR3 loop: CASSRGGGPLHF. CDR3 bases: TGTGCCAGCAGCCGCGGGGGGGGACCCCTCCACTTT.

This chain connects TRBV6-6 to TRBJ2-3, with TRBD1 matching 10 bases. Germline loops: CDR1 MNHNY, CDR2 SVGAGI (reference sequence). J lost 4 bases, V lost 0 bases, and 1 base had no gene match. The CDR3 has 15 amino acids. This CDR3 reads CASSYSGTGADTQYF. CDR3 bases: TGTGCCAGCAGTTACTCTGGGACAGGGGCAGATACGCAGTATTTT.

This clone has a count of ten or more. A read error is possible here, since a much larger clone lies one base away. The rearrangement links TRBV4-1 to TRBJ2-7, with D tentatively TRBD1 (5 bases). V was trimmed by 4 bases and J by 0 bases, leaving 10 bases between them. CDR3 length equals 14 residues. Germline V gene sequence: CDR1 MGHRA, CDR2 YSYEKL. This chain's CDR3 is CASSPTDSSYEQYF. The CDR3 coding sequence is TGCGCCAGCAGCCCCACCGACAGCTCCTACGAGCAGTACTTC.

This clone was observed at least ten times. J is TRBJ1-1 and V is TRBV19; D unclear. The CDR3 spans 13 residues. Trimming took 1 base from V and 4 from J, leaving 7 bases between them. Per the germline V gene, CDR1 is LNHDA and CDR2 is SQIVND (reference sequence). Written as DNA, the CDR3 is TGTGCCAGTAGTATAGGAGGGATCACTGAAGCTTTCTTT. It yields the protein CASSIGGITEAFF.

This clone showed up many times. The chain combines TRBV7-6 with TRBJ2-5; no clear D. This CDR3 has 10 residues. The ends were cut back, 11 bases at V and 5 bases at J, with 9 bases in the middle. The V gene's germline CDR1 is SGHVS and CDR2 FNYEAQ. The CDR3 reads CAVGYETQYF. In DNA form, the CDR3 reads TGTGCCGTCGGTTACGAGACCCAGTACTTC.

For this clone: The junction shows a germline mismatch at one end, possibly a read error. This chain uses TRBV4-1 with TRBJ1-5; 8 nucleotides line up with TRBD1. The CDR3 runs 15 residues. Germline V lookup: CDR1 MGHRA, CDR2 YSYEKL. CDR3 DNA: TGCGCCAGCATCCAACCCGGACAGGGCAATCAGCCCCGGCATTTT. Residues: CASIQPGQGNQPRHF.

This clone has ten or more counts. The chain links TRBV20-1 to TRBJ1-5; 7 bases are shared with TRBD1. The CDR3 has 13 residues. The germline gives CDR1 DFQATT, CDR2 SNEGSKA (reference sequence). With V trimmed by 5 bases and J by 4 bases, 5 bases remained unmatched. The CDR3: CSAWDSENQPQHF. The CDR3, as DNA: TGCAGTGCTTGGGACAGTGAAAATCAGCCCCAGCATTTT.

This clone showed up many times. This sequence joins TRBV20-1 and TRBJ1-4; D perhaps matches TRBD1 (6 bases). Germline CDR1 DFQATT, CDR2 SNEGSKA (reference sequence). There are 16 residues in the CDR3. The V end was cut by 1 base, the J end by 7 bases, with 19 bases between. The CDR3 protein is CSARVQSQGFREKLFF. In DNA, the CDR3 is TGCAGTGCTAGAGTCCAGTCACAGGGATTTCGTGAAAAACTGTTTTTT.